These 4 T cell receptor beta chains originate from one sample sequenced in a study of OX40 agonist ivuxolimab in advanced cancers. Produced via immunoSEQ multiplex PCR; TCRdb's table is partial and in-frame only. The top ten hold roughly 4.8% of the sample, which has fewer than 65,000 clones, 90% seen once. The sample in question was CD4+ or CD8+ T cells sorted from blood, obtained in a trial of the OX40 agonist ivuxolimab. The receptors were sampled from an adult with an advanced solid tumor such as melanoma, head and neck, liver or kidney cancer.

The V and J genes are TRBV15 and TRBJ2-2; 8 bases are a match to TRBD2. The junction had 9 bases not matched to a gene; V was cut back by 0 bases and J by 3 bases. This CDR3 contains 18 residues. The germline gives CDR1 LNHNV, CDR2 YYDKDF (reference sequence). This CDR3 is CATSRDRMAGGYTGELFF. In DNA form, the CDR3 reads TGTGCCACCAGCAGAGATAGAATGGCGGGGGGATACACCGGGGAGCTGTTTTTT.

The chain carries TRBV6-6 and TRBJ1-1, with D tentatively TRBD1 (5 bases). Germline CDR1 reads MNHNY; CDR2 reads SVGAGI (reference sequence). The length of the CDR3 is 13 residues. V was cut by 6 bases and J by 0 bases, with 8 bases left in between. The CDR3 spells CASSRQMNTEAFF. The DNA for the CDR3 is TGTGCCAGCAGCCGACAGATGAACACTGAAGCTTTCTTT.

The V and J genes are TRBV7-9 and TRBJ2-1; 8 bases line up with TRBD2. V shed 4 bases and J 14 bases; nucleotides not matched to a gene: 16. CDR1 SEHNR and CDR2 FQNEAQ come from the germline V gene (reference sequence). CDR3 length equals 15 residues. The chain's CDR3 is CASSSAPGLVRREFF. CDR3 nucleotides: TGTGCCAGCAGCTCCGCCCCGGGACTAGTAAGGCGCGAGTTCTTC.

The chain is built from TRBV10-2 and TRBJ2-1; D possibly matches TRBD1 or TRBD2 (5 bases each). Trimming shortened V by 4 bases and J by 2 bases, and 18 bases separated the two germline ends. The length of the CDR3 is 17 residues. Germline CDR1 WSHSY, CDR2 SAAADI. CDR3: CASSGGSGTVTYNEQFF. In nucleotides, the CDR3 is TGCGCCAGCAGTGGGGGATCCGGGACGGTAACCTACAATGAGCAGTTCTTC.